This T cell receptor beta chain is from a study of T cells in Graves' hyperthyroidism and ophthalmopathy. This clonotype was detected many times. Graves' hyperthyroidism showing no ophthalmopathy progression within 18 months was considered stable. Pregnant or lactating patients were excluded, as were those with uncontrolled infection or other autoimmune disease. PBMCs stemmed from under 11 ml fresh peripheral blood. Amplification targeted TCR beta CDR3 regions from RNA transcripts. Researchers ran a first-round RT-PCR on the TCR CDR3 using the HTBI primer set. TCRdb redid the calling of the multiplex PCR reads with MiXCR, one entry per CDR3 protein. The data contain approximately 400,000 distinct CDR3 sequences, about 20% of them singletons. This CDR3 is built from 16 residues. The J segment lost 5 bases and the V segment lost 1 base, leaving 9 bases of the junction unmatched. Per germline, CDR1 KGHSY and CDR2 FQNENV.

V usage is TRBV16 and J usage is TRBJ1-1, with 8 positions matching TRBD1. The receptor's source is a woman younger than 30 with Graves' hyperthyroidism. Material for sequencing was blood. The CDR3 nucleotides read TGTGCCAGCAGCCAATTCCAGGGGGCAGGGGGGACTGAAGCTTTCTTT. This sequence encodes CASSQFQGAGGTEAFF.